This T cell receptor beta chain comes out of a study of shared clonotypes between healthy human individuals. Study results and limitations: The diversity represented, both genetic and in exposure history, was limited by few donors.

V lost 0 bases, J lost 7 bases, and 15 bases lay in between. This CDR3 has 15 residues. Germline V gene sequence: CDR1 MGHRA, CDR2 YSYEKL. Each sample came from a Caucasian adult donor living in Nashville, Tennessee. CD4+ cells yielded CD45RA+ naive and CD45RA-negative memory subsets. Sequenced by immunoSEQ multiplex PCR; TCRdb stores in-frame clones only, minus some. The sample lists 1,100,000 or so clones, 75% to 80% occurring once. Worth noting for this clone: Its antigen is undetermined.

Sequencing was carried out using memory CD4+ T cells from PBMCs. Subset denoted: CD45RA-negative fraction. This clonotype was obtained from a man aged 18 to 30 in good health. Some clones in this sample may be carry-over from other donors' samples. The chain has TRBV4-1 and TRBJ1-1, with D maybe TRBD1 (6 bases). This CDR3 reads CASSQDNQGHLEAFF. The DNA for the CDR3 is TGCGCCAGCAGCCAAGACAATCAGGGGCACCTTGAAGCTTTCTTT.